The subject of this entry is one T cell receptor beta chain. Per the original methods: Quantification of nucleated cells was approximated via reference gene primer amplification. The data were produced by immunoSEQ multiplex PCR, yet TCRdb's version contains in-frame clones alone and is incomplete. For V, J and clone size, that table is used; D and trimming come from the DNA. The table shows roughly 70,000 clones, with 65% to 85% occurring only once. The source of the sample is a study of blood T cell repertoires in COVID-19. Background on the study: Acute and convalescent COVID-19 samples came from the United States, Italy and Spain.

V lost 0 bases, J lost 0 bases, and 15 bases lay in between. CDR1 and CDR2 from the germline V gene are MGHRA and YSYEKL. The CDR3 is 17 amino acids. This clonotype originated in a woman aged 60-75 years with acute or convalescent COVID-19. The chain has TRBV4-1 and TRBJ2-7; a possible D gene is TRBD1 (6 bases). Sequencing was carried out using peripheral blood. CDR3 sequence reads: CASSQDRLRQASYEQYF. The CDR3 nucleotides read TGCGCCAGCAGCCAAGACCGTCTGCGACAGGCCTCCTACGAGCAGTACTTC.